The rows below give T cell receptor beta chains drawn from one sample of a study of T-cell memory formation after mild COVID-19. A single record per CDR3 protein comes from TCRdb applying MiXCR to the 5' RACE reads. The sample comprises 560,000 or so distinct CDR3 sequences, approximately 15% of which are singletons, and about 8.1% rests with the top ten. Input material: PBMCs or a T cell subset sorted from them (not recorded which). These receptors came from an adult woman who had mild COVID-19 (a few samples of this study predate the infection). Cell type and time point are not known. Both conserved end residues are part of each CDR3. A D gene is named only where the DNA matches it firmly. The listing skips clone size in some rows; elsewhere it reads once, few, many or a size class.

D: NA
J: TRBJ2-3
V: TRBV5-1
size: few
DNA: TGCGCCAGCAGCTTCGGGGGATACCTTAGCACAGATACGCAGTATTTT
CDR3: CASSFGGYLSTDTQYF

D: NA
J: TRBJ2-2
V: TRBV12-3/TRBV12-4
size: NA
DNA: TGTGCCAGCAGTTTTGTGTCCCAGGAGGTACGGGAGCTGTTTTTT
CDR3: CASSFVSQEVRELFF

D: NA
J: TRBJ2-1
V: TRBV4-1
size: NA
DNA: TGCGCCAGCAGCCAATCTGAGCGGTCCTACAATGAGCAGTTCTTC
CDR3: CASSQSERSYNEQFF

D: TRBD2
J: TRBJ2-3
V: TRBV7-9
size: few
DNA: TGTGCCAGCAGCCGCGCTAGCGGGGGAACTAGCACAGATACGCAGTATTTT
CDR3: CASSRASGGTSTDTQYF

D: TRBD2
J: TRBJ2-1
V: TRBV7-2
size: NA
DNA: TGTGCCAGCAGCTCAGCGGGAGCACCCTACAATGAGCAGTTCTTC
CDR3: CASSSAGAPYNEQFF

D: NA
J: TRBJ2-1
V: TRBV21-1
size: NA
DNA: TGTGCCAGCAGCAAAAAATGGGGTCGGGCTTGGCGCAATGAGCAGTTCTTC
CDR3: CASSKKWGRAWRNEQFF

D: NA
J: TRBJ2-7
V: TRBV4-3
size: NA
DNA: TGCGCCAGCAGCCAAGATGGGGGCATAAACGAGCAGTACTTC
CDR3: CASSQDGGINEQYF

D: TRBD1
J: TRBJ2-7
V: TRBV5-1
size: few
DNA: TGCGCCAGCAGCTTGGCTTGGGGACAGAGGCTTTACGAGCAGTACTTC
CDR3: CASSLAWGQRLYEQYF

D: NA
J: TRBJ1-5
V: TRBV29-1
size: few
DNA: TGCAGCGTTGTGCTTGAGAGAAATAGCAATCAGCCCCAGCATTTT
CDR3: CSVVLERNSNQPQHF

D: NA
J: TRBJ2-4
V: TRBV6-6
size: NA
DNA: TGTGCCAGCAGTTACCTAGAAGGGGTAAACATTCAGTACTTC
CDR3: CASSYLEGVNIQYF

D: NA
J: TRBJ1-5
V: TRBV7-2
size: NA
DNA: TGTGCCAGCAGCTCCAATCTCAGGCAGCCCCAGCATTTT
CDR3: CASSSNLRQPQHF

D: NA
J: TRBJ1-6
V: TRBV20-1
size: few
DNA: TGCAGTGCTGGACCTCAGGGGTTTGGTAATTCACCCCTCCACTTT
CDR3: CSAGPQGFGNSPLHF

D: TRBD2
J: TRBJ2-1
V: TRBV7-2
size: NA
DNA: TGTGCCAGCAGCTTAGGGGACTACCTTAGCTCCTACAATGAGCAGTTCTTC
CDR3: CASSLGDYLSSYNEQFF

D: TRBD2
J: TRBJ2-7
V: TRBV7-9
size: NA
DNA: TGTGCCAGCAGCTTAGGACTAGCGGGACGCTCCTACGAGCAGTACTTC
CDR3: CASSLGLAGRSYEQYF

D: NA
J: TRBJ2-3
V: TRBV6-5
size: few
DNA: TGTGCCAGCAGTTACTACCCGGGGCCGCCCTCAGATACGCAGTATTTT
CDR3: CASSYYPGPPSDTQYF

D: NA
J: TRBJ1-1
V: TRBV5-6
size: NA
DNA: TGTGCCAGCAGCCCTACCCGAAGCGGGACTGAAGCTTTCTTT
CDR3: CASSPTRSGTEAFF

D: NA
J: TRBJ1-1
V: TRBV3-1
size: few
DNA: TGTGCCAGCAGCCAAGGGGGCCACACTGAAGCTTTCTTT
CDR3: CASSQGGHTEAFF

D: TRBD2
J: TRBJ2-1
V: TRBV6-4
size: few
DNA: TGTGCCAGCAGTGACGGGACTAGCGGACCCAATGAGCAGTTCTTC
CDR3: CASSDGTSGPNEQFF

D: TRBD1
J: TRBJ2-7
V: TRBV11-2
size: few
DNA: TGTGCCAGCAGCTTCGCCCGGGACAGCCGCTACGAGCAGTACTTC
CDR3: CASSFARDSRYEQYF

D: NA
J: TRBJ2-4
V: TRBV5-1
size: NA
DNA: TGCGCCAGCAGTTCCACGGTCGGAGGGGAGAACATTCAGTACTTC
CDR3: CASSSTVGGENIQYF

D: TRBD2
J: TRBJ2-7
V: TRBV3-1
size: NA
DNA: TGTGCCAGCAGCCAAGCTAGCGGGAGTTACGAGCAGTACTTC
CDR3: CASSQASGSYEQYF

D: NA
J: TRBJ2-1
V: TRBV3-1
size: few
DNA: TGTGCCAGCAGCGAAACTAGGGCCGCAAACAATGAGCAGTTCTTC
CDR3: CASSETRAANNEQFF

D: NA
J: TRBJ1-1
V: TRBV25-1
size: NA
DNA: TGTGCCAGCAGTGGTAGGCCGAACACTGAAGCTTTCTTT
CDR3: CASSGRPNTEAFF

D: TRBD1
J: TRBJ1-4
V: TRBV11-2
size: few
DNA: TGTGCCAGCAGCCCCGGGACAGGGGGAAGTGAAAAACTGTTTTTT
CDR3: CASSPGTGGSEKLFF